This T cell receptor (beta chain) was sequenced in a study of T cell responses to AZD1222 COVID-19 vaccine. This clone was seen a handful of times. Germline values: CDR1 SEHNR, CDR2 FQNEAQ (reference sequence). This CDR3 has 13 residues. V was pared by 7 bases and J by 7 bases, with 13 bases between. Clones were sequenced by immunoSEQ multiplex PCR, and TCRdb holds only the in-frame ones, with some missing. In the table there are around 130,000 clones, approximately 90% of which are singletons. Sample: peripheral blood, taken 28 days after the second dose of the MenACWY control vaccine. The chain links TRBV7-9 to TRBJ1-4; TRBD1 is a possible D gene (6 bases). The sequence was obtained from an adult who received the MenACWY meningococcal vaccine as a control. CDR3 coding DNA: TGTGCCAGCAACATACAGGGTGCTGAAAAACTGTTTTTT. Protein product: CASNIQGAEKLFF.